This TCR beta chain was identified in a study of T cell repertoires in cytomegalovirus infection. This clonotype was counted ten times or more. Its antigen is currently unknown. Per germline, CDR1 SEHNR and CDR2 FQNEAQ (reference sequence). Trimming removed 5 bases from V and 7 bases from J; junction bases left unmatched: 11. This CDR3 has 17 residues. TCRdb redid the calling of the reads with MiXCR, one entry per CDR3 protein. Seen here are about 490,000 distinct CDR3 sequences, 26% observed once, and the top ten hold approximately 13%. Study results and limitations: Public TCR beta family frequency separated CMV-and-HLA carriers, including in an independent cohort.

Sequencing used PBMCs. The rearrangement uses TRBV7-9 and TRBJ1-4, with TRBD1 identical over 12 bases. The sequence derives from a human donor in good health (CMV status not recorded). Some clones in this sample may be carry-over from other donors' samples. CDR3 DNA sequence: TGTGCCAGCAGCGCACGACCCGGGACAGGGGGCGGTGAAAAACTGTTTTTT. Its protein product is CASSARPGTGGGEKLFF.